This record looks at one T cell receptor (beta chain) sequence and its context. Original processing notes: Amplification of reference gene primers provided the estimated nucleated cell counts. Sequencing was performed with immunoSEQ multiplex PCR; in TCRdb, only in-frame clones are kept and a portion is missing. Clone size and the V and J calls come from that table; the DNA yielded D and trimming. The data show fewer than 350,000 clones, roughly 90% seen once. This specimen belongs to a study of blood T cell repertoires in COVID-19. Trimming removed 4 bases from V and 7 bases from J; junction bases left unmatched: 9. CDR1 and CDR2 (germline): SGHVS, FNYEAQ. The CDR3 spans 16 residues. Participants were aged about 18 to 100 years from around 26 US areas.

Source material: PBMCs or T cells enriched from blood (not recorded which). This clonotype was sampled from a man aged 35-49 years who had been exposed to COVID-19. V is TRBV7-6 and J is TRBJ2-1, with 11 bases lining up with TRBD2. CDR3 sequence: CASSSTSGIVRNEQFF. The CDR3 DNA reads TGTGCCAGCAGCTCGACTAGCGGGATTGTCCGAAATGAGCAGTTCTTC.